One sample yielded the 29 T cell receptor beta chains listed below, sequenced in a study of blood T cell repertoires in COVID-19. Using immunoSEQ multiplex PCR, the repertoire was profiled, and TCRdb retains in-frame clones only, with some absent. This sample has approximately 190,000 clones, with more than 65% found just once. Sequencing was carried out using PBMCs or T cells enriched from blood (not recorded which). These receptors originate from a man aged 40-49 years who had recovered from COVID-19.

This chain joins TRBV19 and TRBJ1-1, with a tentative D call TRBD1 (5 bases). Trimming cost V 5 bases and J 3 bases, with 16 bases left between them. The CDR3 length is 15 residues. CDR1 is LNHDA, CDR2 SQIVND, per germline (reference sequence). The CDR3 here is CASSYRGGLDTEAFF. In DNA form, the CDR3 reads TGTGCCAGTAGTTATAGGGGCGGTTTGGACACTGAAGCTTTCTTT.

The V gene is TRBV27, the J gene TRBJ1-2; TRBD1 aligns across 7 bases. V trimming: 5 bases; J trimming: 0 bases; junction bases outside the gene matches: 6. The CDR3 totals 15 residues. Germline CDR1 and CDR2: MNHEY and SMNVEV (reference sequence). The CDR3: CASSLDRLTNYGYTF. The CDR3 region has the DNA TGTGCCAGCAGTCTGGACAGGCTGACTAACTATGGCTACACCTTC.

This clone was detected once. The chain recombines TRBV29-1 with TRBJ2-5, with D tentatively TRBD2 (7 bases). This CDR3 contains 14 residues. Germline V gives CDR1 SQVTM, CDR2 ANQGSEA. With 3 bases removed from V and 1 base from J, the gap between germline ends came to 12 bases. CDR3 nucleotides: TGCAGCGTTGATCGGCGGGGGCCCCAAGAGACCCAGTACTTC. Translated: CSVDRRGPQETQYF.

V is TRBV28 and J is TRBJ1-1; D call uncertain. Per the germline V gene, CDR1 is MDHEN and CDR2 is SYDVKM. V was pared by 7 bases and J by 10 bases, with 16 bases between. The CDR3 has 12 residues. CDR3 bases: TGTGCCAGCAACCTGGGGAGGGAGCGAGCTTTCTTT. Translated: CASNLGRERAFF.

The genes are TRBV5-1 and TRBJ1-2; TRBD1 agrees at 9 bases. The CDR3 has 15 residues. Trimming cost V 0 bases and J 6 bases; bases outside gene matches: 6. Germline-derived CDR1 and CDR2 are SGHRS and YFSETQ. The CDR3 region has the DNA TGCGCCAGCAGCTTGGGGACGACAGGGGGAAATGGCTACACCTTC. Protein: CASSLGTTGGNGYTF.

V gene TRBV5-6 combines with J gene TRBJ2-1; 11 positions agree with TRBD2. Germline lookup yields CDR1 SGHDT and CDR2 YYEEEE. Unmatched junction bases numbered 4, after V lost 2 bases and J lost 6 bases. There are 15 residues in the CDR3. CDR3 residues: CASSLAGTSGNEQFF. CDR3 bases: TGTGCCAGCAGCTTAGCCGGGACTAGCGGCAATGAGCAGTTCTTC.

CDR3 residues: CASSPGISNQPQHF. The CDR3 DNA reads TGTGCCAGCAGCCCTGGCATTAGCAATCAGCCCCAGCATTTT. The chain carries TRBV7-8 and TRBJ1-5; no clear D. Trimming took off 5 bases at V and 0 bases at J, with 8 bases between the two ends. The CDR3 runs to 14 residues. Germline V gene data show CDR1 as SGHVS and CDR2 as FQNEAQ.

In DNA, the CDR3 is TGTGCTTCCGACAGGCCGCCTTCTGGGGCCAACGTCCTGACTTTC. The encoded protein is CASDRPPSGANVLTF. This rearrangement joins TRBV19 to TRBJ2-6, with D tentatively TRBD1 (6 bases). The CDR3 has 15 amino acids. Looked up from germline, CDR1 is LNHDA and CDR2 is SQIVND (reference sequence).

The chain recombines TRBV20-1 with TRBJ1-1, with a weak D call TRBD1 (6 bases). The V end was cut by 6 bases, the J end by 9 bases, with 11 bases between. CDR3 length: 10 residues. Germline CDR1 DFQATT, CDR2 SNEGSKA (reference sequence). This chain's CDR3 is CSARTEQAFF. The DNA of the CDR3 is TGCAGTGCCAGGACAGAGCAAGCTTTCTTT.

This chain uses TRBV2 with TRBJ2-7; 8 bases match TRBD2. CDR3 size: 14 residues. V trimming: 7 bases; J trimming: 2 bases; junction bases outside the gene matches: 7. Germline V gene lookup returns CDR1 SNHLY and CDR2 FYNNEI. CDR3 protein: CASTRIGGAYEQYF. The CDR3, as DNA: TGTGCCAGCACAAGAATCGGGGGGGCCTACGAGCAGTACTTC. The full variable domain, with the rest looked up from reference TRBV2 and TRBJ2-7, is EPEVTQTPSHQVTQMGQEVILRCVPISNHLYFYWYRQILGQKVEFLVSFYNNEISEKSEIFDDQFSVERPDGSNFTLKIRSTKLEDSAMYFCASTRIGGAYEQYFGPGTRLTVT.

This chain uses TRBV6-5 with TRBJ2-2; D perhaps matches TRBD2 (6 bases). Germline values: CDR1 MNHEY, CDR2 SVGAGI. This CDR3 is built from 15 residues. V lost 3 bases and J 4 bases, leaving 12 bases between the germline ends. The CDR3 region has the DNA TGTGCCAGCAGTTATTTTATCGGGGGCACCGGGGAGCTGTTTTTT. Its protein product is CASSYFIGGTGELFF.

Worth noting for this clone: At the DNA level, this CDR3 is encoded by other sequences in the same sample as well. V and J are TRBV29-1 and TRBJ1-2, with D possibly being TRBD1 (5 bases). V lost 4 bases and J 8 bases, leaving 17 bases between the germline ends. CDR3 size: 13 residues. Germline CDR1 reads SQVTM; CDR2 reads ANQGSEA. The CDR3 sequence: CSVAAGQTRGYTF. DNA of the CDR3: TGCAGCGTTGCTGCCGGACAAACGCGGGGCTACACCTTC.

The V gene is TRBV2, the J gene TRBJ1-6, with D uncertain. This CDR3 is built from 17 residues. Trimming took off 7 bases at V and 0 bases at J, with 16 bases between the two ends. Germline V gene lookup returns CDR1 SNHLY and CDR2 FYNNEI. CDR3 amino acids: CASIVDASVSYNSPLHF. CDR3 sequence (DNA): TGTGCCAGCATCGTTGATGCGAGCGTCTCCTATAATTCACCCCTCCACTTT. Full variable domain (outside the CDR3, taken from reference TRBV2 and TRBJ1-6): EPEVTQTPSHQVTQMGQEVILRCVPISNHLYFYWYRQILGQKVEFLVSFYNNEISEKSEIFDDQFSVERPDGSNFTLKIRSTKLEDSAMYFCASIVDASVSYNSPLHFGNGTRLTVT.

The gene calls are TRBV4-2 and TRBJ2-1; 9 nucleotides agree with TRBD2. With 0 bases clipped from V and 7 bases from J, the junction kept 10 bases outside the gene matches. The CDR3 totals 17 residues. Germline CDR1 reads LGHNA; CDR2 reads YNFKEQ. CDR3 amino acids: CASSQDRGLAGRNEQFF. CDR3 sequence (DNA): TGTGCCAGCAGCCAAGATCGTGGGCTAGCGGGGAGGAATGAGCAGTTCTTC.

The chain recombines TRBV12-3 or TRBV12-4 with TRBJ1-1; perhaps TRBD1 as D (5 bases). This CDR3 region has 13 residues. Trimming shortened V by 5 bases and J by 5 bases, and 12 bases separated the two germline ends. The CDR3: CASSRGGITEAFF. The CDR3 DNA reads TGTGCCAGCAGTCGGGGGGGAATAACTGAAGCTTTCTTT.

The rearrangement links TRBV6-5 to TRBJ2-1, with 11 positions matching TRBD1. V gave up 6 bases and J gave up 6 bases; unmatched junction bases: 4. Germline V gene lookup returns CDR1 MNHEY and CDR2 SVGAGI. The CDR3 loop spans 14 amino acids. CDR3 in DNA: TGTGCCAGCAGAGGGACAGGGGGAATCAATGAGCAGTTCTTC. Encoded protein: CASRGTGGINEQFF.

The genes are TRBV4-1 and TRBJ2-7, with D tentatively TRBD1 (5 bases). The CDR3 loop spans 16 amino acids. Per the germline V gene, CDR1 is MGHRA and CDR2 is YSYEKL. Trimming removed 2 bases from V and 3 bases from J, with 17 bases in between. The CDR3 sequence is CASSQWRQPSYYEQYF. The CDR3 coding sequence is TGCGCCAGCAGCCAATGGAGACAGCCTTCCTACTACGAGCAGTACTTC.

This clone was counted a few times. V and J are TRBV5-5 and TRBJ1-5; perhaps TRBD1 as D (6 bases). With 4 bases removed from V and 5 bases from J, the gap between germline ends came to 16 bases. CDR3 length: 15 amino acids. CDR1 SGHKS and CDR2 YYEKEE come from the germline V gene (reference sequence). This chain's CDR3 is CASSIQDSSYQPQHF. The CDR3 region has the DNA TGTGCCAGCAGCATCCAGGACAGTTCTTATCAGCCCCAGCATTTT.

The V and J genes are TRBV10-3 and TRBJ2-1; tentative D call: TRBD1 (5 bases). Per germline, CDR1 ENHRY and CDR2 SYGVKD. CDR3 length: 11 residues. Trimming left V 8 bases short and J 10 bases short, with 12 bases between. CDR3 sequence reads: CAIGAKLEQFF. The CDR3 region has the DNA TGTGCCATCGGGGCGAAATTGGAGCAGTTCTTC.

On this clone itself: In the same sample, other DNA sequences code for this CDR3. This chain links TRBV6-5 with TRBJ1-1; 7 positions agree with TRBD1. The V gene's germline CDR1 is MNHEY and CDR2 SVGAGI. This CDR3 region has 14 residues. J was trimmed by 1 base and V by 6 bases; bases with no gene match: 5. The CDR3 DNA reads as TGTGCCAGCAGCCCCGGGACAGCGAACACTGAAGCTTTCTTT. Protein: CASSPGTANTEAFF.

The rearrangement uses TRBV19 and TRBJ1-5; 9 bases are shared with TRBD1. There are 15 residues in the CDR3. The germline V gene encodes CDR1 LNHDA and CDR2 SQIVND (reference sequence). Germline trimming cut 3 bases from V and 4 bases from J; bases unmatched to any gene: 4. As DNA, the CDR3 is TGTGCCAGTAGTATCGGGACAGGGTGGAATCAGCCCCAGCATTTT. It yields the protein CASSIGTGWNQPQHF.

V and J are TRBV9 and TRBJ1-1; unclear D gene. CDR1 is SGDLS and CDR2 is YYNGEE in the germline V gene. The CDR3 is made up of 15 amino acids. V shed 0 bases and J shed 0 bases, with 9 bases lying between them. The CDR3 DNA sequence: TGTGCCAGCAGCGTAGTGGCAGATATGAACACTGAAGCTTTCTTT. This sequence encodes CASSVVADMNTEAFF.

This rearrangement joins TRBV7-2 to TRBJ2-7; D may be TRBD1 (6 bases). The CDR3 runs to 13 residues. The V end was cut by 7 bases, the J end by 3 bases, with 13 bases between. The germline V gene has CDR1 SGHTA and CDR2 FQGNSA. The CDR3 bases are TGTGCCAGCAAGTCCCGGGACAACTACGAGCAGTACTTC. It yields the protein CASKSRDNYEQYF.

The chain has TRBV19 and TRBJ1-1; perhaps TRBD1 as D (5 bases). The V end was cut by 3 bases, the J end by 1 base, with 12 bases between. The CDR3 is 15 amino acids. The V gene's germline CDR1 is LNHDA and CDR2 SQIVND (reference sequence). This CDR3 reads CASSITGGSNTEAFF. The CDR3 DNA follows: TGTGCCAGTAGTATCACGGGGGGATCGAACACTGAAGCTTTCTTT.

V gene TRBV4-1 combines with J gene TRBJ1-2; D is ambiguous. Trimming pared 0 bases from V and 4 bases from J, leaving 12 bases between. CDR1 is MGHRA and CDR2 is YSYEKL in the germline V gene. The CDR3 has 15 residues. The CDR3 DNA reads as TGCGCCAGCAGCCAAGAGGGCAGAATTTCCTATGGCTACACCTTC. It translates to CASSQEGRISYGYTF.

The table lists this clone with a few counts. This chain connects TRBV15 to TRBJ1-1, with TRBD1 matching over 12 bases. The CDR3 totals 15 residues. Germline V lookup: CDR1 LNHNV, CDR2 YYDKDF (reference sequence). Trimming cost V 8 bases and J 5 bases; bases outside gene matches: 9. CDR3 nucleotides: TGTGCCACCTCACCGGGACAGGGGGCGGGAACTGAAGCTTTCTTT. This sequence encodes CATSPGQGAGTEAFF.

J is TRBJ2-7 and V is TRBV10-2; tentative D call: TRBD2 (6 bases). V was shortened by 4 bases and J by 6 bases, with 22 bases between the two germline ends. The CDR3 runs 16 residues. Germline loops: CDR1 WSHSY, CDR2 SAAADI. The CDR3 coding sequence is TGCGCCAGCAGTGCTTGGGCCCAAGATAGCGGTGGCGAGCAGTACTTC. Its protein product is CASSAWAQDSGGEQYF.

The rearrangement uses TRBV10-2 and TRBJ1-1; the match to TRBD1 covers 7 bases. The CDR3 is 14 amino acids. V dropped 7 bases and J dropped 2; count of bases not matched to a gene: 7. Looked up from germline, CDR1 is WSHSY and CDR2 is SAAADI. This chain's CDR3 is CASNDRERNTEAFF. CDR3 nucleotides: TGCGCCAGCAACGACAGGGAGAGAAACACTGAAGCTTTCTTT.

CDR3 nucleotide sequence: TGCGCCAGCAGCTTGGTTCGCAGCTACGAGCAGTACTTC. Translated, it gives CASSLVRSYEQYF. The chain employs TRBV5-1 and TRBJ2-7; D unresolved. V was trimmed by 0 bases and J by 3 bases, leaving 7 bases between them. The CDR3 extends over 13 amino acids. Germline V lookup: CDR1 SGHRS, CDR2 YFSETQ. The variable domain in full, with the rest retrieved from reference TRBV5-1 and TRBJ2-7, is KAGVTQTPRYLIKTRGQQVTLSCSPISGHRSVSWYQQTPGQGLQFLFEYFSETQRNKGNFPGRFSGRQFSNSRSEMNVSTLELGDSALYLCASSLVRSYEQYFGPGTRLTVT.